This TCR beta chain was recorded in a study of OX40 agonist ivuxolimab in advanced cancers. Looking at the study overall: From 23 to 79 years was the age range, with a mean of approximately 58 years, and about 83% were male. Study-level findings and limits: In CD8+ T cells, expanded clones were on average more numerous than in CD4+.

Libraries were prepared by immunoSEQ multiplex PCR; TCRdb keeps only in-frame clonotypes and omits some of them. The profile covers tens of thousands of clones, with over 85% appearing a single time and less than 0.35% taken by the ten largest. Concerning this clone: The antigen is unknown.

This receptor was identified in an adult with an advanced solid tumor such as melanoma, head and neck, liver or kidney cancer. Sequencing was performed on CD4+ or CD8+ T cells sorted from blood, taken in a trial of the OX40 agonist ivuxolimab.

Written as DNA, the CDR3 is TGTGCCAGTAGTGTCCGGGCCTCGACTCTTGATACGCAGTATTTT. Translating gives CASSVRASTLDTQYF. The chain is built from TRBV19 and TRBJ2-3; no clear D. V lost 5 bases and J lost 6, with 18 bases in between. The CDR3 sequence is 15 residues long. The germline V gene encodes CDR1 LNHDA and CDR2 SQIVND (reference sequence).